A single sample is the source of the 11 T cell receptor beta chains below, sequenced in a study of T cell responses to AZD1222 COVID-19 vaccine. Only in-frame clones appear in the TCRdb table, and some are missing; sequencing was by immunoSEQ multiplex PCR. The sample lists approximately 200,000 clones, 87% occurring once. The sample consisted of peripheral blood, taken on day 0 of MenACWY control vaccination. The receptors come from an adult in good health.

The chain carries TRBV18 and TRBJ1-6, with 7 nucleotides matching TRBD1. This CDR3 region has 16 residues. The germline V gene encodes CDR1 KGHSH and CDR2 LQKENI. V dropped 9 bases and J dropped 7; count of bases not matched to a gene: 15. The CDR3: CASSDRDSEFNSPLHF. Written as DNA, the CDR3 is TGTGCCAGTTCAGACCGGGACAGCGAATTCAATTCACCCCTCCACTTT.

The chain joins TRBV6-6 to TRBJ2-7, with a weak D call TRBD2 (6 bases). The V and J ends lost 5 bases and 6 bases respectively, with 8 bases between them. The CDR3 length is 11 residues. Looked up from germline, CDR1 is MNHNY and CDR2 is SVGAGI (reference sequence). The CDR3 DNA is TGTGCCAGCAGTGCGGGACGCGAGCAGTACTTC. This encodes CASSAGREQYF.

This clone has just one count. The chain recombines TRBV7-8 with TRBJ1-1; D remains unclear. This CDR3 region has 15 residues. Trimming took off 1 base at V and 5 bases at J, with 14 bases between the two ends. Germline V gene lookup returns CDR1 SGHVS and CDR2 FQNEAQ. As DNA, the CDR3 is TGTGCCAGCAGCTTAGGTGAAGGTAGTTATACTGAAGCTTTCTTT. Translating it yields CASSLGEGSYTEAFF.

The chain joins TRBV28 to TRBJ2-7; D not resolved. This CDR3 region has 17 residues. Trimming shortened V by 6 bases and J by 4 bases, and 25 bases separated the two germline ends. Germline values: CDR1 MDHEN, CDR2 SYDVKM. CDR3 nucleotides: TGTGCCAGCAGCATACCTTACACGACTTCCATACAATACGAGCAGTACTTC. Protein: CASSIPYTTSIQYEQYF.

The genes are TRBV28 and TRBJ1-2, with 9 bases fitting TRBD1. Trimming at V came to 6 bases and at J to 7 bases, leaving 6 bases not matched to a gene. This CDR3 contains 13 residues. Germline CDR1 reads MDHEN; CDR2 reads SYDVKM. CDR3 nucleotides: TGTGCCAGCAGCTTAGGGACAGGGCTTGGCTACACCTTC. This gives the protein CASSLGTGLGYTF.

This clone was found a few times. This CDR3 is also generated by other DNA sequences in the sample. The rearrangement links TRBV19 to TRBJ2-7; 7 bases fit TRBD2. Germline trimming cut 1 base from V and 0 bases from J; bases unmatched to any gene: 3. The CDR3 has 15 amino acids. The germline V gene encodes CDR1 LNHDA and CDR2 SQIVND (reference sequence). The CDR3 region is CASSIGGGSSYEQYF. As DNA, the CDR3 is TGTGCCAGTAGTATAGGCGGCGGGAGCTCCTACGAGCAGTACTTC.

This chain links TRBV5-1 with TRBJ2-1; D is unresolved. Looked up from germline, CDR1 is SGHRS and CDR2 is YFSETQ. V lost 4 bases and J lost 6, with 11 bases in between. The CDR3 extends over 13 amino acids. The CDR3 sequence is CASSRGPPNEQFF. DNA of the CDR3: TGCGCCAGCAGCCGAGGTCCGCCCAATGAGCAGTTCTTC.

This chain uses TRBV5-6 with TRBJ1-2; D is undetermined. With 0 bases removed from V and 2 bases from J, the gap between germline ends came to 5 bases. Germline CDR1 is SGHDT and CDR2 is YYEEEE. CDR3 length equals 13 residues. CDR3 in amino acids: CASSLAENYGYTF. The CDR3 bases are TGTGCCAGCAGCTTGGCGGAAAACTATGGCTACACCTTC.

The chain couples TRBV5-1 to TRBJ2-3; 12 nucleotides align to TRBD2. The J segment lost 3 bases and the V segment lost 4 bases, leaving 3 bases of the junction unmatched. The CDR3 totals 15 residues. Germline assignment: CDR1 SGHRS and CDR2 YFSETQ. CDR3 amino acids: CASSRTSGDTDTQYF. The CDR3 nucleotides are TGCGCCAGCAGCCGGACTAGCGGGGATACAGATACGCAGTATTTT.

V is TRBV5-1 and J is TRBJ2-3; D might be TRBD2 (6 bases). Deletions cut 4 bases from V and 0 bases from J, with 12 bases between. The CDR3 length is 15 residues. Germline-derived CDR1 and CDR2 are SGHRS and YFSETQ. The CDR3 here is CASSLSGTSTDTQYF. The CDR3 coding sequence is TGCGCCAGCAGCCTCTCCGGGACTAGCACAGATACGCAGTATTTT.

The V and J genes are TRBV30 and TRBJ1-6; no reliable D call. V lost 7 bases, J lost 7 bases, and 14 bases lay in between. This CDR3 is 13 amino acids long. Germline lookup yields CDR1 GTSNPN and CDR2 SVGIG (reference sequence). CDR3 in DNA: TGTGCCTCCAAGCGGACCGAGAATTCACCCCTCCACTTT. Protein product: CASKRTENSPLHF.